These 10 T cell receptor beta chains originate from one sample sequenced in a study of control samples from healthy donors and cancer patients. The repertoire was sequenced with immunoSEQ multiplex PCR; TCRdb's copy has only in-frame clones and lacks some. The sample lists approximately 210,000 clones; about 90% were seen once. The sequencing sample was made of blood. The receptors were sampled from a man younger than 40 in good health.

The gene calls are TRBV7-9 and TRBJ2-3, with TRBD2 matching over 13 bases. The V and J ends lost 5 bases and 8 bases, in that order; junction bases with no gene match: 16. CDR3 size: 18 residues. Germline V gives CDR1 SEHNR, CDR2 FQNEAQ (reference sequence). Written as DNA, the CDR3 is TGTGCCAGCAGCACCCCCCGGACTAGCGGGGGTATACAGAGTACGCAGTATTTT. Amino acids: CASSTPRTSGGIQSTQYF.

The chain is built from TRBV2 and TRBJ2-3; perhaps D is TRBD1 or TRBD2 (5 bases each). The CDR3 is 17 residues long. The V end lost 8 bases, the J end lost 1 base, and 22 bases lay between the germline ends. Per the germline V gene, CDR1 is SNHLY and CDR2 is FYNNEI. In DNA form, the CDR3 reads TGTGCCAGCCTACCTCTGGGGTCGGGACGAGGCACAGATACGCAGTATTTT. The encoded protein is CASLPLGSGRGTDTQYF. Complete variable domain (other parts from reference TRBV2 and TRBJ2-3): EPEVTQTPSHQVTQMGQEVILRCVPISNHLYFYWYRQILGQKVEFLVSFYNNEISEKSEIFDDQFSVERPDGSNFTLKIRSTKLEDSAMYFCASLPLGSGRGTDTQYFGPGTRLTVL.

This chain joins TRBV3-1 (or the pseudogene TRBV3-2) and TRBJ2-1, with D uncertain. This CDR3 spans 16 amino acids. Germline lookup yields CDR1 LGHDT and CDR2 YNNKEL (reference sequence). Between the trimmed V and J ends, which lost 3 bases and 0 bases, there was a span of 12 bases. CDR3 DNA: TGTGCCAGCAGCCACCGTCTTATGAGCTCCTACAATGAGCAGTTCTTC. This encodes CASSHRLMSSYNEQFF.

The V and J genes are TRBV6-5 and TRBJ1-1, with D uncertain. Trimming pared 4 bases from V and 1 base from J, leaving 7 bases between. Germline V gene lookup returns CDR1 MNHEY and CDR2 SVGAGI. The CDR3 is 13 amino acids. The CDR3 bases are TGTGCCAGCAGTTTACGGGCGAACACTGAAGCTTTCTTT. Translated, it gives CASSLRANTEAFF.

CDR3 in DNA: TGTGCCGCAACCGGTGGGACCAAAAACATTCAGTACTTC. Protein sequence: CAATGGTKNIQYF. V usage is TRBV2 and J usage is TRBJ2-4; D gene unclear. Germline-derived CDR1 and CDR2 are SNHLY and FYNNEI. Trimming left V 11 bases short and J 2 bases short, with 13 bases between. This CDR3 comprises 13 residues. The full variable domain, rest sourced from reference TRBV2 and TRBJ2-4, is EPEVTQTPSHQVTQMGQEVILRCVPISNHLYFYWYRQILGQKVEFLVSFYNNEISEKSEIFDDQFSVERPDGSNFTLKIRSTKLEDSAMYFCAATGGTKNIQYFGAGTRLSVL.

The genes are TRBV19 and TRBJ1-5, with 10 bases lining up with TRBD1. In germline, CDR1 is LNHDA, CDR2 SQIVND (reference sequence). V shed 3 bases and J 3 bases; nucleotides not matched to a gene: 2. The CDR3 runs 15 residues. The CDR3 is CASSMTGGYNQPQHF. For the CDR3, the DNA is TGTGCCAGTAGTATGACAGGGGGCTACAATCAGCCCCAGCATTTT.

This rearrangement joins TRBV7-3 to TRBJ1-2; no clear D. Trimming took off 5 bases at V and 2 bases at J, with 18 bases between the two ends. Germline V gene data show CDR1 as SGHTA and CDR2 as FQGTGA. This CDR3 spans 16 amino acids. The CDR3 nucleotides read TGTGCCAGCAGCCCCAATCCAGAACCACCCAACTATGGCTACACCTTC. It codes for CASSPNPEPPNYGYTF. The full variable domain, with the rest looked up from reference TRBV7-3 and TRBJ1-2, is GAGVSQTPSNKVTEKGKYVELRCDPISGHTALYWYRQSLGQGPEFLIYFQGTGAADDSGLPNDRFFAVRPEGSVSTLKIQRTERGDSAVYLCASSPNPEPPNYGYTFGSGTRLTVV.

V usage is TRBV9 and J usage is TRBJ2-3, with TRBD2 matching 15 bases. The junction had 9 bases not matched to a gene; V was cut back by 4 bases and J by 0 bases. The CDR3 has 19 amino acids. Germline CDR1 reads SGDLS; CDR2 reads YYNGEE. CDR3 DNA: TGTGCCAGCAGCCGGGGACTAGCGGGGGGCGTATCTAGCACAGATACGCAGTATTTT. Residues: CASSRGLAGGVSSTDTQYF. Full variable domain (outside the CDR3, taken from reference TRBV9 and TRBJ2-3): DSGVTQTPKHLITATGQRVTLRCSPRSGDLSVYWYQQSLDQGLQFLIQYYNGEERAKGNILERFSAQQFPDLHSELNLSSLELGDSALYFCASSRGLAGGVSSTDTQYFGPGTRLTVL.

V gene TRBV12-3 or TRBV12-4 combines with J gene TRBJ2-1; the D is unclear. This CDR3 has 12 amino acids. V was shortened by 4 bases and J by 9 bases, with 10 bases between the two germline ends. CDR3 in amino acids: CASSSRFGEQFF. The CDR3 bases are TGTGCCAGCAGTTCTCGCTTTGGTGAGCAGTTCTTC.

This chain joins TRBV9 and TRBJ2-3; 10 nucleotides agree with TRBD2. V gave up 0 bases and J gave up 6 bases; unmatched junction bases: 4. CDR3 length equals 15 residues. In germline, CDR1 is SGDLS, CDR2 YYNGEE. The CDR3 loop reads CASSVASGGADTQYF. The CDR3 nucleotides read TGTGCCAGCAGCGTAGCAAGCGGGGGGGCGGATACGCAGTATTTT.